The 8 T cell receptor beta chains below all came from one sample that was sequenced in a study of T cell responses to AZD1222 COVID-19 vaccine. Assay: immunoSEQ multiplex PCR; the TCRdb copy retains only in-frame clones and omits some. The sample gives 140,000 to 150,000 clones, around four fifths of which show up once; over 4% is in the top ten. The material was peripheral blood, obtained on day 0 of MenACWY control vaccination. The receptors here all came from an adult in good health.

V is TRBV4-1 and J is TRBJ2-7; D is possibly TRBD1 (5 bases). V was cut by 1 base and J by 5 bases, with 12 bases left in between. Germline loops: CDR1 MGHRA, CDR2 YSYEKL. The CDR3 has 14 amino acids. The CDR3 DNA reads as TGCGCCAGCAGCCAAGTCCAGGGATTGAACGAGCAGTACTTC. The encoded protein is CASSQVQGLNEQYF.

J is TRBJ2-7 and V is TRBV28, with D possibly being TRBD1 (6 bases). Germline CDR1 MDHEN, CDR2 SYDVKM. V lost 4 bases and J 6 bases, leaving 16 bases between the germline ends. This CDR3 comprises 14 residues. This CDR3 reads CASSSYRDAGEQYV. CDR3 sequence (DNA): TGTGCCAGCAGTTCCTACAGGGACGCGGGCGAGCAGTACGTC.

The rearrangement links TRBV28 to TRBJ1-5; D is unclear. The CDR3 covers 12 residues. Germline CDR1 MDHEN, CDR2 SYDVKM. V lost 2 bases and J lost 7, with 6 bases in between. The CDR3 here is CASSLAEQPQHF. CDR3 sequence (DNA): TGTGCCAGCAGTTTAGCGGAACAGCCCCAGCATTTT.

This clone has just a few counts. This chain's CDR3 is CASSPRSRGQGNTEAFF. Written as DNA, the CDR3 is TGTGCCAGCAGCCCTCGGAGTCGGGGGCAGGGGAACACTGAAGCTTTCTTT. The V and J genes are TRBV5-5 and TRBJ1-1; a weak D match, TRBD1 (6 bases). The germline CDR1 and CDR2 sequences are SGHKS and YYEKEE (reference sequence). The CDR3 length is 17 residues. V was shortened by 4 bases and J by 1 base, with 20 bases between the two germline ends.

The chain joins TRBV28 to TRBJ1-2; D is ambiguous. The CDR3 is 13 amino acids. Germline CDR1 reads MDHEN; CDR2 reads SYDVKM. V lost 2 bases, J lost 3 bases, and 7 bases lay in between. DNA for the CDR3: TGTGCCAGCAGTTTACAGAATGACTATGGCTACACCTTC. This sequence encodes CASSLQNDYGYTF.

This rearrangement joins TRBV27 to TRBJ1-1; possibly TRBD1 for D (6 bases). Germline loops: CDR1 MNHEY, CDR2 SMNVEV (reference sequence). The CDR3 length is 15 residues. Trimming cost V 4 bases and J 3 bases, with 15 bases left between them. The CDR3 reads CASSSLQGGHTEAFF. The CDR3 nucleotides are TGTGCCAGCAGTTCCCTACAGGGAGGGCACACTGAAGCTTTCTTT.

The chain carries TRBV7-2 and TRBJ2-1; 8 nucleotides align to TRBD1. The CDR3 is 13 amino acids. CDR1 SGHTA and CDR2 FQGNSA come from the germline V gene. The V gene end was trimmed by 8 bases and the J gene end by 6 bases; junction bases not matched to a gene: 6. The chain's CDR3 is CASGQGGRNEQFF. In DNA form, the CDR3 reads TGTGCCAGCGGACAGGGAGGTCGCAATGAGCAGTTCTTC. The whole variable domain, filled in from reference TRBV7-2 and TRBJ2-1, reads GAGVSQSPSNKVTEKGKDVELRCDPISGHTALYWYRQSLGQGLEFLIYFQGNSAPDKSGLPSDRFSAERTGGSVSTLTIQRTQQEDSAVYLCASGQGGRNEQFFGPGTRLTVL.

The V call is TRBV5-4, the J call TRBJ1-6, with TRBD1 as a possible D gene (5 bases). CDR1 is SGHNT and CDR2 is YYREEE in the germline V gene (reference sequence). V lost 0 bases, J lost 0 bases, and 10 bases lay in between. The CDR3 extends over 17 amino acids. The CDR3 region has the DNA TGTGCCAGCAGCTTGGGGGGCGGGAGCTCCTATAATTCACCCCTCCACTTT. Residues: CASSLGGGSSYNSPLHF.